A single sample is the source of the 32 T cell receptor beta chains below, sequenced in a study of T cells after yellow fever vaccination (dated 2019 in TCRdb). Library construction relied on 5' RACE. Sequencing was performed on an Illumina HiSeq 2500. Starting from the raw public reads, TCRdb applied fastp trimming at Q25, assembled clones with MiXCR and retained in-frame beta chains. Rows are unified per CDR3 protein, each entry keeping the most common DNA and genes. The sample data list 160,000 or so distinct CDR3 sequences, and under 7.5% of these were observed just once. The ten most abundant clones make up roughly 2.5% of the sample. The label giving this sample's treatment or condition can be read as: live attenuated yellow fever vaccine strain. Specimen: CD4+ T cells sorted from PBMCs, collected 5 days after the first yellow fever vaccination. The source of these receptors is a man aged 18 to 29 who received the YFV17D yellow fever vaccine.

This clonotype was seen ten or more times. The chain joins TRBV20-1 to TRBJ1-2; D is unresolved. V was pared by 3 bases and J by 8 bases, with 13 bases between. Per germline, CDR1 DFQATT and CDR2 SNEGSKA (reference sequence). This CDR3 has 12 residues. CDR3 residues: CSASVLNKGYTF. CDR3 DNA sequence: TGCAGTGCTAGCGTCCTAAACAAGGGCTACACCTTC.

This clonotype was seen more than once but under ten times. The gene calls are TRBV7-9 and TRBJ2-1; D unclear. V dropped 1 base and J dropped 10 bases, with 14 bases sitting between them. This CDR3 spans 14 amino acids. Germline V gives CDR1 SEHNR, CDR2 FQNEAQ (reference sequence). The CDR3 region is CASSLELGAREQFF. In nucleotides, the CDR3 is TGTGCCAGCAGCTTAGAATTGGGCGCTAGGGAGCAGTTCTTC. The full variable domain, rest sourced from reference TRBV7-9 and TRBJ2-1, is DTGVSQNPRHKITKRGQNVTFRCDPISEHNRLYWYRQTLGQGPEFLTYFQNEAQLEKSRLLSDRFSAERPKGSFSTLEIQRTEQGDSAMYLCASSLELGAREQFFGPGTRLTVL.

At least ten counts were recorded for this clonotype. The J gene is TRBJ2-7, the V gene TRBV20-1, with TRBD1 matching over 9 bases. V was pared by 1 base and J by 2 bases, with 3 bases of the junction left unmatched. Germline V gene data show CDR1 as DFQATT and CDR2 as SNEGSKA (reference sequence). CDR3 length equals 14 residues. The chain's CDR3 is CSARARTGAYEQYF. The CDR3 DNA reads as TGCAGTGCTAGAGCCCGGACAGGGGCCTACGAGCAGTACTTC.

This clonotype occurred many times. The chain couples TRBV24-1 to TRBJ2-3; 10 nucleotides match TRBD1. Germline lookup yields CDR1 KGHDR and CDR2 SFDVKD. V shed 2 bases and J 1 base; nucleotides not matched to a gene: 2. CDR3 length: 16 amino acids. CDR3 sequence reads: CATSDWGTGGTDTQYF. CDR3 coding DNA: TGTGCCACCAGTGATTGGGGGACAGGGGGCACAGATACGCAGTATTTT.

CDR3 sequence (DNA): TGTGCCATCGCGACAGACACAGATACGCAGTATTTT. This translates into CAIATDTDTQYF. The J gene is TRBJ2-3, the V gene TRBV10-3; D perhaps matches TRBD1 (5 bases). Germline CDR1 reads ENHRY; CDR2 reads SYGVKD. The CDR3 consists of 12 residues. Trimming took 8 bases from V and 2 from J, leaving 8 bases between them.

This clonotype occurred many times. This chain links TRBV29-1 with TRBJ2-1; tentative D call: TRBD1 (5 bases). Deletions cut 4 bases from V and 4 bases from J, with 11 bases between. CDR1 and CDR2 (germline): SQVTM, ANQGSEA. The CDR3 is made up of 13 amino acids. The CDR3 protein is CSVVGTGYNEQFF. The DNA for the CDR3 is TGCAGCGTTGTGGGTACAGGTTACAATGAGCAGTTCTTC.

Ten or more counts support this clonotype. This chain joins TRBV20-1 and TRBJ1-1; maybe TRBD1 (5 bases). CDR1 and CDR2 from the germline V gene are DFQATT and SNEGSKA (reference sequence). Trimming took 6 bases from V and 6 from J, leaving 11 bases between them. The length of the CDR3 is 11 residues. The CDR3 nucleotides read TGCAGTGCCCCTTCGGGGGCTGAAGCTTTCTTT. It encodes CSAPSGAEAFF.

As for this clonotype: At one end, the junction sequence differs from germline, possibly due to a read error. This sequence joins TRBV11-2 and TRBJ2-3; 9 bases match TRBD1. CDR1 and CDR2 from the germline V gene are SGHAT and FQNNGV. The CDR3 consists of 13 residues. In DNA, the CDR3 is TGTGCCAGCAGCTGGACAGGGGAGGATACGCATTATTTT. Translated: CASSWTGEDTHYF.

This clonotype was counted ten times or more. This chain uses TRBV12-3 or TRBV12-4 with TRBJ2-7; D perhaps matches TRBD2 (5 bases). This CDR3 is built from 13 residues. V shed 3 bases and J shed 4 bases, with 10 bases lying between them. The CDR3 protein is CASSFGRTYEQYV. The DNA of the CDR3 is TGTGCCAGCAGTTTTGGCAGGACTTACGAGCAGTACGTC.

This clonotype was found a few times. CDR3 protein: CASSPSGTFEAFF. CDR3 in DNA: TGTGCCAGCTCGCCCTCAGGGACGTTTGAAGCTTTCTTT. The V gene is TRBV18, the J gene TRBJ1-1, with a tentative D call TRBD1 (5 bases). CDR3 length: 13 amino acids. The V gene lost 6 bases and the J gene lost 7 bases, with 15 bases spanning the gap. Germline CDR1 is KGHSH and CDR2 is LQKENI.

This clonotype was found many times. CDR3: CASSLGGRGTMLAKNIQYF. In nucleotides, the CDR3 is TGTGCCAGCAGCTTAGGAGGCAGGGGGACCATGTTGGCCAAAAACATTCAGTACTTC. The chain couples TRBV11-3 to TRBJ2-4, with 7 positions matching TRBD1. CDR3 size: 19 residues. CDR1 SGHNT and CDR2 YENEEA come from the germline V gene. V lost 1 base to trimming and J lost 1 base; unmatched junction nucleotides: 13.

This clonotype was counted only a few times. The CDR3 DNA reads as TGCGCCAGCAGCCCTGGGAGCTCCTACAATGAGCAGTTCTTC. This codes for CASSPGSSYNEQFF. V and J are TRBV5-1 and TRBJ2-1, with D possibly being TRBD2 (5 bases). CDR1 is SGHRS and CDR2 is YFSETQ in the germline V gene. This CDR3 is 14 amino acids long. V dropped 4 bases and J dropped 0 bases, with 8 bases sitting between them.

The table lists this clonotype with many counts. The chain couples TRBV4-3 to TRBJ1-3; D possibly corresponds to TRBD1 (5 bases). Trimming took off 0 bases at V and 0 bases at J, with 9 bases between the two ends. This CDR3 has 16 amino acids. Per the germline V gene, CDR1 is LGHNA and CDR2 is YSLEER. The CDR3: CASSQDSRGSGNTIYF. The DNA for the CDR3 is TGCGCCAGCAGCCAAGATTCTAGGGGCTCTGGAAACACCATATATTTT.

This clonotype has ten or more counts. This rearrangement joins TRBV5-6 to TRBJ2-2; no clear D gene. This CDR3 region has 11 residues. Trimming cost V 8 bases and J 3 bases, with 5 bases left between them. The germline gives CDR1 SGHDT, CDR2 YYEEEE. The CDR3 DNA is TGTGCCAGTACGCACACCGGGGAGCTGTTTTTT. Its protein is CASTHTGELFF.

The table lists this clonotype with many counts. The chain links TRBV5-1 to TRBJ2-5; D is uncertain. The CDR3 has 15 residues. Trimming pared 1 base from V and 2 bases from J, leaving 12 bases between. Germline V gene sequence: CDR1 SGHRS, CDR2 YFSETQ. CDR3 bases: TGCGCCAGCAGCTTGATCTTGGCAACTCAAGAGACCCAGTACTTC. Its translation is CASSLILATQETQYF.

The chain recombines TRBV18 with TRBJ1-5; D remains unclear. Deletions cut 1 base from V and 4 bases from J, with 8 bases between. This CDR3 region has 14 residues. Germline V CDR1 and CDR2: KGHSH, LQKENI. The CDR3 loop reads CASSPLTGNQPQHF. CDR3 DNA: TGTGCCAGCTCACCACTGACGGGTAATCAGCCCCAGCATTTT.

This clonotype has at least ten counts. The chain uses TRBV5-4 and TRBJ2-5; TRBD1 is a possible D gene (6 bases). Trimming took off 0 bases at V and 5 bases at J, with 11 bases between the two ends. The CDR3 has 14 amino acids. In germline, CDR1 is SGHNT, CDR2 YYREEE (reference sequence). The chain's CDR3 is CASSLAGAEETQYF. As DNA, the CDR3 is TGTGCCAGCAGCTTGGCAGGGGCTGAGGAGACCCAGTACTTC.

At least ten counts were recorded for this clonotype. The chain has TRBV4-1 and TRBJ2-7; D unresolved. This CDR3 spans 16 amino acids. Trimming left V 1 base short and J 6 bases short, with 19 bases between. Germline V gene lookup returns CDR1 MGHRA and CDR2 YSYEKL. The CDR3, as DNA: TGCGCCAGCAGCCAAGGGCTCTCTTTGCAGTTTCTCGAGCAGTACTTC. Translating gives CASSQGLSLQFLEQYF.

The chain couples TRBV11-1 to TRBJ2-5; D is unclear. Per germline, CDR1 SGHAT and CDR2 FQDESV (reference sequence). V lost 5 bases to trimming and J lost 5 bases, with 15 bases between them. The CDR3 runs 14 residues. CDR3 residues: CASSPAQGWETQYF. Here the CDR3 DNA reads TGTGCCAGCAGCCCGGCTCAAGGGTGGGAGACCCAGTACTTC.

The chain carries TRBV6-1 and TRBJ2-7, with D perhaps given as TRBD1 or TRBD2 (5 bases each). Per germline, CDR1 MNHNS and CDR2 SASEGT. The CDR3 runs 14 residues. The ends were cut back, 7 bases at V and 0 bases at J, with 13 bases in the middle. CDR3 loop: CASKQDSLSYEQYF. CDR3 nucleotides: TGTGCCAGCAAACAGGACTCCCTCTCCTACGAGCAGTACTTC.

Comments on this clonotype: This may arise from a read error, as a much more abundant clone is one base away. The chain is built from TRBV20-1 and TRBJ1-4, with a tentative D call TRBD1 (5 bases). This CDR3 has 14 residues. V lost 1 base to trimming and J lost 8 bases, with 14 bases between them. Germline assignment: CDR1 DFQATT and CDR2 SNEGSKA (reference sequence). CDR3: CSARVRGSGEKLFF. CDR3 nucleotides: TGCAGTGCTAGAGTCCGGGGGAGCGGGGAAAAACTGTTTTTT.

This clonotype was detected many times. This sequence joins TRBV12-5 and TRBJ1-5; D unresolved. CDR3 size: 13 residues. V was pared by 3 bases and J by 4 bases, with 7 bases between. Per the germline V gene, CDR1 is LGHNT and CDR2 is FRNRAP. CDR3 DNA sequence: TGTGCTAGTGGTTTATACAGAAATCAGCCCCAGCATTTT. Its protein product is CASGLYRNQPQHF. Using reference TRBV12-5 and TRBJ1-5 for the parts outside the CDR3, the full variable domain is DARVTQTPRHKVTEMGQEVTMRCQPILGHNTVFWYRQTMMQGLELLAYFRNRAPLDDSGMPKDRFSAEMPDATLATLKIQPSEPRDSAVYFCASGLYRNQPQHFGDGTRLSIL.

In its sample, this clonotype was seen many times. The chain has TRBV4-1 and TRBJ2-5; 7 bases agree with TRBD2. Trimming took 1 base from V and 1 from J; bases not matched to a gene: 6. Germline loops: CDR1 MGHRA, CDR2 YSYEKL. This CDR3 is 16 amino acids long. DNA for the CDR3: TGCGCCAGCAGCCAAGGGCGAACGGGGGGCCAAGAGACCCAGTACTTC. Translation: CASSQGRTGGQETQYF.

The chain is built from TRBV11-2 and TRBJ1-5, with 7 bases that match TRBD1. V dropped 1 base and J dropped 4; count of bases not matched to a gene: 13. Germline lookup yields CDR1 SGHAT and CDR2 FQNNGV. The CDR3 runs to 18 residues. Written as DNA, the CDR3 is TGTGCCAGCAGCTTAGGTGGACCAGGGGGTAGTTCTAATCAGCCCCAGCATTTT. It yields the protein CASSLGGPGGSSNQPQHF.

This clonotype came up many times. CDR3 in DNA: TGTGCCAGCAGCGCCACGGTTGTCCTCCTAGATACGCAGTATTTT. It encodes CASSATVVLLDTQYF. This chain connects TRBV9 to TRBJ2-3, with D uncertain. This CDR3 is built from 15 residues. The V end lost 3 bases, the J end lost 5 bases, and 16 bases lay between the germline ends. Germline V gene sequence: CDR1 SGDLS, CDR2 YYNGEE.

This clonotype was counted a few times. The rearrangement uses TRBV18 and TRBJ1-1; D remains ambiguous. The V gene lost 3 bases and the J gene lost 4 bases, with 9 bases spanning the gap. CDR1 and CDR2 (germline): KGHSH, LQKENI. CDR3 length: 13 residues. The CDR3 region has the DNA TGTGCCAGCTCACCGGTTCGCTCCACTGAAGCTTTCTTT. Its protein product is CASSPVRSTEAFF.

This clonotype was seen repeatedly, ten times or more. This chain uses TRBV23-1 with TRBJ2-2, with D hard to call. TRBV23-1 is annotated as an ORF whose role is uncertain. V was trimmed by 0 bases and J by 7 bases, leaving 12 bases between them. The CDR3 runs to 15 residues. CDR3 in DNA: TGCGCCAGCAGTCAATCGGCGCAGGTTCACGGGGAGCTGTTTTTT. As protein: CASSQSAQVHGELFF.

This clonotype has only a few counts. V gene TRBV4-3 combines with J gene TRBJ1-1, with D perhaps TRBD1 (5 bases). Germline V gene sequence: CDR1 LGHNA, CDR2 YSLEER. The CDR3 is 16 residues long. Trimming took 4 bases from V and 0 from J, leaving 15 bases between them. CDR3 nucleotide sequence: TGCGCCAGCAGCCTAGAATATGCGACAGTGAACACTGAAGCTTTCTTT. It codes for CASSLEYATVNTEAFF.

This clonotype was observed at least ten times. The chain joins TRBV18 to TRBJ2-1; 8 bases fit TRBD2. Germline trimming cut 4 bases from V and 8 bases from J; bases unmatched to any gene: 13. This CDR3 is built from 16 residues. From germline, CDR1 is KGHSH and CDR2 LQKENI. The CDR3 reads CASSRRVAGSLDEQFF. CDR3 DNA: TGTGCCAGCTCACGCCGAGTAGCGGGGAGCCTTGATGAGCAGTTCTTC.

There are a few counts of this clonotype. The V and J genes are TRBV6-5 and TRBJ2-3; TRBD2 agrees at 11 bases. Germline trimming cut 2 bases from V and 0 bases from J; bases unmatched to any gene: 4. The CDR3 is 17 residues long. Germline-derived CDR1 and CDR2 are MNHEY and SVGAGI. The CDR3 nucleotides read TGTGCCAGCAGTTACCCTAGACTAGCGGGAAGCACAGATACGCAGTATTTT. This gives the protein CASSYPRLAGSTDTQYF.

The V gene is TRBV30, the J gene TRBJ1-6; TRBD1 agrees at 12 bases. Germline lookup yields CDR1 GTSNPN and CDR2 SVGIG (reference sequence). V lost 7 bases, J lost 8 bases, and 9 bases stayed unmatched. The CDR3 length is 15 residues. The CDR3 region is CAFLPGQGADSPLHF. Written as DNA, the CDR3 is TGTGCCTTCTTACCGGGACAGGGGGCGGATTCACCCCTCCACTTT.

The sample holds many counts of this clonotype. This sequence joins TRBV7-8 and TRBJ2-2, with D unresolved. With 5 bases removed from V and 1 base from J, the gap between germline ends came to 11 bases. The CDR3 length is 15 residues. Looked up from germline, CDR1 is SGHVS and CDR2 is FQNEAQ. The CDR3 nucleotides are TGTGCCAGCAGCCGTAGGACGGGGAACACCGGGGAGCTGTTTTTT. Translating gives CASSRRTGNTGELFF.